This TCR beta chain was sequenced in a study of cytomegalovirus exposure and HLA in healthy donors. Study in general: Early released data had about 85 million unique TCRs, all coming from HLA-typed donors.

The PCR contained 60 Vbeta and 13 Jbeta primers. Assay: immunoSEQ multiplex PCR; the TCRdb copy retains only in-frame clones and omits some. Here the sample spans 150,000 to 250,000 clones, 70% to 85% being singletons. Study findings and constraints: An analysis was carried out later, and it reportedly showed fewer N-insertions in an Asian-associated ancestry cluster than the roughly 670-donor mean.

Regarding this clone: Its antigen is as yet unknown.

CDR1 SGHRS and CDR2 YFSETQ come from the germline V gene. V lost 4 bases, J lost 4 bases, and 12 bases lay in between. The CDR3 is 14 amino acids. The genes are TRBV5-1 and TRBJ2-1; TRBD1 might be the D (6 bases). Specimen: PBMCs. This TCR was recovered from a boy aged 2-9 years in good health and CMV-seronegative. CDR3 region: CASSLDSKYNEQFF. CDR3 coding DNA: TGCGCCAGCAGCCTGGACAGCAAGTACAATGAGCAGTTCTTC. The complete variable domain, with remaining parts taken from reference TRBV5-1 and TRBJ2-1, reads KAGVTQTPRYLIKTRGQQVTLSCSPISGHRSVSWYQQTPGQGLQFLFEYFSETQRNKGNFPGRFSGRQFSNSRSEMNVSTLELGDSALYLCASSLDSKYNEQFFGPGTRLTVL.